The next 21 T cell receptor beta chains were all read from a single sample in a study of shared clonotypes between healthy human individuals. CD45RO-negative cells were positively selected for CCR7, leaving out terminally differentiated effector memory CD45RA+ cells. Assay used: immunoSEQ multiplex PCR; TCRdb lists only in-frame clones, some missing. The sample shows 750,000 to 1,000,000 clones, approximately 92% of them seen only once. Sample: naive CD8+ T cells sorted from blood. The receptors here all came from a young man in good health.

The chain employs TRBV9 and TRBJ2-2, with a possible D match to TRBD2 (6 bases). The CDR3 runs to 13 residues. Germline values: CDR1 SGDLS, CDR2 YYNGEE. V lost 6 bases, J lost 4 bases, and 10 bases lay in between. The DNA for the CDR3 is TGTGCCAGCACCACGGGACTCACCGGGGAGCTGTTTTTT. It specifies CASTTGLTGELFF.

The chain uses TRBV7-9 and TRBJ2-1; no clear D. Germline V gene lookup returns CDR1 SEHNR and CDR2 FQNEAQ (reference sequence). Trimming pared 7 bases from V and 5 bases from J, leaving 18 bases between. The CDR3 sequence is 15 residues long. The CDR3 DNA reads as TGTGCCAGCATAAACGGACCCTTTCGCGACAATGAGCAGTTCTTC. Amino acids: CASINGPFRDNEQFF.

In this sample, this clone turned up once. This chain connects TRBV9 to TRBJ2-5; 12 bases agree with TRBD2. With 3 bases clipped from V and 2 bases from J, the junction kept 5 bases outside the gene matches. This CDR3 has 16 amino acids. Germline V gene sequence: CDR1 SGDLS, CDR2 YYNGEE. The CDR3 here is CASSAGLAGFQETQYF. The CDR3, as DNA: TGTGCCAGCAGCGCCGGACTAGCGGGATTTCAAGAGACCCAGTACTTC.

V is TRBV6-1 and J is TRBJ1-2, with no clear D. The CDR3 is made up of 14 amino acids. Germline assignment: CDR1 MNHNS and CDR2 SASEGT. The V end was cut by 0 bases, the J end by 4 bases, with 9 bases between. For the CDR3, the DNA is TGTGCCAGCAGTGAAGCGACGGATTTCTATGGCTACACCTTC. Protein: CASSEATDFYGYTF.

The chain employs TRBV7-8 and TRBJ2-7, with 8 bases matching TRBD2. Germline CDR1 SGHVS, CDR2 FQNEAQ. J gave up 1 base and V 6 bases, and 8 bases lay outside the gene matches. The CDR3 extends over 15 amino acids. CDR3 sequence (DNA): TGTGCCAGCAGGATGGGGACTAGTAATTCCTACGAGCAGTACTTC. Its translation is CASRMGTSNSYEQYF.

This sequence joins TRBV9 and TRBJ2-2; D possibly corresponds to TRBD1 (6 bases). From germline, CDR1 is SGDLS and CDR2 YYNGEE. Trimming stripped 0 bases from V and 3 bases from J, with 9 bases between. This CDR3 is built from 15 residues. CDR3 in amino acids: CASSVAGVDTGELFF. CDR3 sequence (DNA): TGTGCCAGCAGCGTAGCAGGGGTTGACACCGGGGAGCTGTTTTTT.

CDR3 bases: TGTGCCAGCAGCTTACAGGGGGAAGGCACTGAAGCTTTCTTT. Translating it yields CASSLQGEGTEAFF. This chain connects TRBV7-6 to TRBJ1-1, with 7 bases that match TRBD1. This CDR3 region has 14 residues. The germline V gene has CDR1 SGHVS and CDR2 FNYEAQ. Trimming took 2 bases from V and 4 from J; bases not matched to a gene: 4.

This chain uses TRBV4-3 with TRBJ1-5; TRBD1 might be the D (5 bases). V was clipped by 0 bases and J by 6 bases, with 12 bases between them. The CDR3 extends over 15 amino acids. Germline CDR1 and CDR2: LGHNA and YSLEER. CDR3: CASSQDRWGVQPQHF. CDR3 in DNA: TGCGCCAGCAGCCAAGATCGGTGGGGCGTTCAGCCCCAGCATTTT.

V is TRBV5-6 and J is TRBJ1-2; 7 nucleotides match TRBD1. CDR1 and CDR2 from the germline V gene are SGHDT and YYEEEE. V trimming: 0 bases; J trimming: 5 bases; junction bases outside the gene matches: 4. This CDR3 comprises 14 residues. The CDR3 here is CASSLVGQLYGYTF. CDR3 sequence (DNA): TGTGCCAGCAGCTTGGTGGGACAGCTATATGGCTACACCTTC.

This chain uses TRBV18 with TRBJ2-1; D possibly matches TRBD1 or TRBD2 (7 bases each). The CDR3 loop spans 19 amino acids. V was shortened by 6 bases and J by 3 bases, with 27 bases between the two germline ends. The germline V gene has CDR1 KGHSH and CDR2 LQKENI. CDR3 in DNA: TGTGCCAGCTCTCGGGGCGGGACAGATTGGACTAGAGACTACAATGAGCAGTTCTTC. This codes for CASSRGGTDWTRDYNEQFF.

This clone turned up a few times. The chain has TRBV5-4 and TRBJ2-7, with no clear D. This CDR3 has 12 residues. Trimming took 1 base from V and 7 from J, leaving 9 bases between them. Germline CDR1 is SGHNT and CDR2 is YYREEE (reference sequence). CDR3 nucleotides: TGTGCCAGCAGCTTGTGGTCGCGGGAGCAGTACTTC. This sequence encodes CASSLWSREQYF. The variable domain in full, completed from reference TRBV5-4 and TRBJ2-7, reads ETGVTQSPTHLIKTRGQQVTLRCSSQSGHNTVSWYQQALGQGPQFIFQYYREEENGRGNFPPRFSGLQFPNYSSELNVNALELDDSALYLCASSLWSREQYFGPGTRLTVT.

The chain's CDR3 is CASSQLGRTYEETQYF. The CDR3 nucleotides are TGTGCCAGCAGCCAGCTCGGTCGGACATACGAAGAGACCCAGTACTTC. The chain combines TRBV7-9 with TRBJ2-5; D is possibly TRBD1 (5 bases). Trimming removed 5 bases from V and 3 bases from J, with 19 bases in between. The V gene's germline CDR1 is SEHNR and CDR2 FQNEAQ (reference sequence). The CDR3 runs 16 residues.

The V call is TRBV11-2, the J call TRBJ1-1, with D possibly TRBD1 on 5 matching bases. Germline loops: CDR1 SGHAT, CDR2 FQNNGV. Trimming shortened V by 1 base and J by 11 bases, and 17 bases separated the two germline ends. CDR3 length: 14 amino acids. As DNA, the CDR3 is TGTGCCAGCAGCTTAGGTTTGGGACGGGTTGGTGCTTTCTTT. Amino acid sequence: CASSLGLGRVGAFF. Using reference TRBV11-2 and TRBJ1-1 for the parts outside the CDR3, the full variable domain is EAGVAQSPRYKIIEKRQSVAFWCNPISGHATLYWYQQILGQGPKLLIQFQNNGVVDDSQLPKDRFSAERLKGVDSTLKIQPAKLEDSAVYLCASSLGLGRVGAFFGQGTRLTVV.

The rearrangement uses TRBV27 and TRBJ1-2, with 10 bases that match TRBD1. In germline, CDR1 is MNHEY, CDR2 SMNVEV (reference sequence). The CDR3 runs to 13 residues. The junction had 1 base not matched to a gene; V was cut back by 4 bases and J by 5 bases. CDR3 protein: CASSSGQGYGYTF. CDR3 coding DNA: TGTGCCAGCAGTTCGGGACAGGGGTATGGCTACACCTTC.

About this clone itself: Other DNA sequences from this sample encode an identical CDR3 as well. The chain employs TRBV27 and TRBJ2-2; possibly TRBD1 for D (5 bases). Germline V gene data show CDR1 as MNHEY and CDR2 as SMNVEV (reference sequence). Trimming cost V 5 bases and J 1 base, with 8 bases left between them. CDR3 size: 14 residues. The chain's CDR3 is CASSPGQNTGELFF. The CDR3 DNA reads TGTGCCAGCAGTCCCGGACAGAACACCGGGGAGCTGTTTTTT.

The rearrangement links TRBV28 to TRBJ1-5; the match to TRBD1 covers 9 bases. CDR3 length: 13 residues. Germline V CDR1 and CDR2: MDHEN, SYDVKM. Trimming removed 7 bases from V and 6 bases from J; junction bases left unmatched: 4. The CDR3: CASIQDRGQPQHF. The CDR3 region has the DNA TGTGCCAGCATCCAGGACAGGGGTCAGCCCCAGCATTTT.

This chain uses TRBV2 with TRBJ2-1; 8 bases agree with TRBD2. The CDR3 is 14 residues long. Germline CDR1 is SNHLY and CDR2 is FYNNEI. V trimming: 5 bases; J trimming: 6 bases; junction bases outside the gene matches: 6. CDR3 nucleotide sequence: TGTGCCAGCAGTCACCTTAGCGGGGCCAATGAGCAGTTCTTC. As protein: CASSHLSGANEQFF. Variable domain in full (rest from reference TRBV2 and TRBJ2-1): EPEVTQTPSHQVTQMGQEVILRCVPISNHLYFYWYRQILGQKVEFLVSFYNNEISEKSEIFDDQFSVERPDGSNFTLKIRSTKLEDSAMYFCASSHLSGANEQFFGPGTRLTVL.

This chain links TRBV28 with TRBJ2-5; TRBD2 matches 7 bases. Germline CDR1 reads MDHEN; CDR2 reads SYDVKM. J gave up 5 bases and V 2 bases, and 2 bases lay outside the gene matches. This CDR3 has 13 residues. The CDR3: CASSLRGGETQYF. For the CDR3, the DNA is TGTGCCAGCAGTTTACGGGGAGGGGAGACCCAGTACTTC.

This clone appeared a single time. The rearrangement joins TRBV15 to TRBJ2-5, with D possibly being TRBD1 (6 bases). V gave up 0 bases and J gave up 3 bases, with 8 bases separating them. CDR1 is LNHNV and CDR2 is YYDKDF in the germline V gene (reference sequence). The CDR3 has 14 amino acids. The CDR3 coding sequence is TGTGCCACCAGCAGAGAGGCAGGGGAAGAGACCCAGTACTTC. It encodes CATSREAGEETQYF.

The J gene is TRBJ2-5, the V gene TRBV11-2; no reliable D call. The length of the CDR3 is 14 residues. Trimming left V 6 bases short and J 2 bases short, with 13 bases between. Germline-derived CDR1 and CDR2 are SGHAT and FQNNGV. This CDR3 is CASSYIAAQETQYF. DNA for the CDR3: TGTGCCAGCAGTTATATCGCTGCACAAGAGACCCAGTACTTC.

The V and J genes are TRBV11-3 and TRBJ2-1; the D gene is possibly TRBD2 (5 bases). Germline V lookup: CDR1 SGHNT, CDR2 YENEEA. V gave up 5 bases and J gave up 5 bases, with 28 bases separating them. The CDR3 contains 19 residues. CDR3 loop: CASSPRLPGLGGENNEQFF. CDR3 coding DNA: TGTGCCAGCAGCCCTCGACTACCCGGCCTGGGCGGTGAAAACAATGAGCAGTTCTTC.